The rows below give T cell receptor beta chains drawn from one sample of a study of T cell changes during pregnancy in multiple sclerosis. Produced via immunoSEQ multiplex PCR; TCRdb's table is partial and in-frame only. The sample has some 70,000 clones; about 90% are singletons. This specimen was peripheral blood, taken in the first trimester of pregnancy. All receptors come from a female donor with multiple sclerosis, enrolled in a pregnancy study. Both conserved end residues are part of each CDR3. Each record gives: CDR3 protein, CDR3 DNA, V gene, clone size, J gene, D gene. The D gene is left open where the match is weak. Size is stated for part of the rows, as once, few or many counts, or as a class when the clone is expanded.

CDR3aa: CASSLMSGAGANVLTF
CDR3nt: TGTGCCAGCAGCTTAATGTCCGGGGCTGGGGCCAACGTCCTGACTTTC
v_gene: TRBV7-3
abundance: -
j_gene: TRBJ2-6
d_gene: -

CDR3aa: CASSGRTGEFTDTQYF
CDR3nt: TGCGCCAGCAGCGGCCGGACAGGGGAGTTCACAGATACGCAGTATTTT
v_gene: TRBV5-1
abundance: -
j_gene: TRBJ2-3
d_gene: TRBD1

CDR3aa: CASSPIDARGQPQHF
CDR3nt: TGTGCCAGCAGTCCCATAGACGCGCGCGGGCAGCCCCAGCATTTT
v_gene: TRBV28
abundance: -
j_gene: TRBJ1-5
d_gene: -

CDR3aa: CASIAERGGGTDTQYF
CDR3nt: TGTGCCAGCATAGCAGAGCGGGGGGGAGGCACAGATACGCAGTATTTT
v_gene: TRBV5-6
abundance: -
j_gene: TRBJ2-3
d_gene: TRBD2

CDR3aa: CASSLTRTGRDGANVLTF
CDR3nt: TGTGCCAGCAGCTTAACCCGGACGGGGCGGGATGGGGCCAACGTCCTGACTTTC
v_gene: TRBV7-3
abundance: -
j_gene: TRBJ2-6
d_gene: -

CDR3aa: CASSRGSLGASEQFF
CDR3nt: TGTGCCAGCAGTCGCGGGTCCCTGGGCGCGAGCGAGCAGTTCTTC
v_gene: TRBV6-5
abundance: -
j_gene: TRBJ2-1
d_gene: -

CDR3aa: CASIPQGDRGQSGNQPQHF
CDR3nt: TGTGCCAGCATTCCCCAAGGGGACAGGGGGCAGAGCGGCAATCAGCCCCAGCATTTT
v_gene: TRBV28
abundance: -
j_gene: TRBJ1-5
d_gene: TRBD1

CDR3aa: CAWSVNRGNQPQHF
CDR3nt: TGTGCCTGGAGTGTAAACAGGGGCAATCAGCCCCAGCATTTT
v_gene: TRBV30
abundance: -
j_gene: TRBJ1-5
d_gene: -

CDR3aa: CASSDIPSQNKYNEQYF
CDR3nt: TGTGCCAGCAGCGATATCCCTTCCCAAAATAAGTACAACGAGCAGTACTTC
v_gene: TRBV11-2
abundance: once
j_gene: TRBJ2-7
d_gene: -

CDR3aa: CATGQGGNNEQFF
CDR3nt: TGTGCCACCGGACAGGGTGGGAATAATGAGCAGTTCTTC
v_gene: TRBV9
abundance: -
j_gene: TRBJ2-1
d_gene: TRBD1

CDR3aa: CASSLDPGGRHEQYF
CDR3nt: TGTGCCAGCAGCTTAGATCCGGGAGGGCGCCACGAGCAGTACTTC
v_gene: TRBV11-2
abundance: -
j_gene: TRBJ2-7
d_gene: TRBD2

CDR3aa: CASRSDRGTEAFF
CDR3nt: TGTGCCAGCAGATCCGACAGGGGCACTGAAGCTTTCTTT
v_gene: TRBV28
abundance: few
j_gene: TRBJ1-1
d_gene: TRBD1

CDR3aa: CASSDPGWTSGSTDTQYF
CDR3nt: TGTGCCAGCAGTGATCCAGGCTGGACTAGCGGGAGCACAGATACGCAGTATTTT
v_gene: TRBV2
abundance: -
j_gene: TRBJ2-3
d_gene: TRBD2

CDR3aa: CASSISAGGSWGYTF
CDR3nt: TGTGCCAGTAGTATATCGGCAGGGGGCTCGTGGGGCTACACCTTC
v_gene: TRBV19
abundance: -
j_gene: TRBJ1-2
d_gene: TRBD1

CDR3aa: CAWSPGRGTEAFF
CDR3nt: TGTGCCTGGAGCCCCGGGAGGGGCACTGAAGCTTTCTTT
v_gene: TRBV30
abundance: -
j_gene: TRBJ1-1
d_gene: -

CDR3aa: CASSLWTGNTEAFF
CDR3nt: TGCGCCAGCAGCCTTTGGACAGGGAACACTGAAGCTTTCTTT
v_gene: TRBV5-1
abundance: -
j_gene: TRBJ1-1
d_gene: TRBD1

CDR3aa: CASSSGGGNEKLFF
CDR3nt: TGTGCCAGCAGCTCGGGCGGAGGTAATGAAAAACTGTTTTTT
v_gene: TRBV28
abundance: -
j_gene: TRBJ1-4
d_gene: -

CDR3aa: CASSQTAMNTEAFF
CDR3nt: TGTGCCAGCAGTCAGACAGCCATGAACACTGAAGCTTTCTTT
v_gene: TRBV6-4
abundance: few
j_gene: TRBJ1-1
d_gene: -

CDR3aa: CASSKRVRTDTQYF
CDR3nt: TGTGCCAGTAGTAAACGGGTCCGCACAGATACGCAGTATTTT
v_gene: TRBV19
abundance: once
j_gene: TRBJ2-3
d_gene: -

CDR3aa: CASSTGGGRETQYF
CDR3nt: TGCGCCAGCAGCACGGGCGGGGGCAGAGAGACCCAGTACTTC
v_gene: TRBV5-1
abundance: -
j_gene: TRBJ2-5
d_gene: -

CDR3aa: CACRGEGVYSEQYF
CDR3nt: TGTGCCTGTCGAGGGGAGGGGGTTTACAGCGAGCAGTACTTC
v_gene: TRBV30
abundance: -
j_gene: TRBJ2-7
d_gene: -

CDR3aa: CASSLASGGYQETQYF
CDR3nt: TGCGCCAGCAGCTTGGCTAGCGGGGGGTACCAAGAGACCCAGTACTTC
v_gene: TRBV5-1
abundance: -
j_gene: TRBJ2-5
d_gene: TRBD2

CDR3aa: CATSREVGGYNEQFF
CDR3nt: TGTGCCACCAGCAGAGAAGTCGGGGGATACAATGAGCAGTTCTTC
v_gene: TRBV15
abundance: -
j_gene: TRBJ2-1
d_gene: -

CDR3aa: CASSQEPSGIAGELFF
CDR3nt: TGTGCCAGCAGCCAAGAACCTAGCGGGATTGCCGGGGAGCTGTTTTTT
v_gene: TRBV4-2
abundance: -
j_gene: TRBJ2-2
d_gene: TRBD2

CDR3aa: CASSHTSGDPADTQYF
CDR3nt: TGTGCCAGCAGCCATACTAGCGGGGACCCCGCAGATACGCAGTATTTT
v_gene: TRBV9
abundance: -
j_gene: TRBJ2-3
d_gene: TRBD2

CDR3aa: CASSQVLSEKLFF
CDR3nt: TGCGCCAGCAGCCAAGTTCTCTCGGAAAAACTGTTTTTT
v_gene: TRBV4-1
abundance: few
j_gene: TRBJ1-4
d_gene: -

CDR3aa: CASSRLAGWRETQYF
CDR3nt: TGTGCCAGCAGCCGACTAGCGGGGTGGCGAGAGACCCAGTACTTC
v_gene: TRBV14
abundance: -
j_gene: TRBJ2-5
d_gene: TRBD2

CDR3aa: CASSETGLNTEAFF
CDR3nt: TGTGCCAGCAGTGAAACAGGGTTGAACACTGAAGCTTTCTTT
v_gene: TRBV25-1
abundance: -
j_gene: TRBJ1-1
d_gene: -

CDR3aa: CASSPLDSTSPSLMNTEAFF
CDR3nt: TGTGCCAGCTCACCACTGGACAGTACGTCCCCCTCCCTGATGAACACTGAAGCTTTCTTT
v_gene: TRBV18
abundance: -
j_gene: TRBJ1-1
d_gene: -